Listed here are 24 T cell receptor beta chains from one sample, sequenced in a study of cytotoxic CD8 clonotypes in ibrutinib-treated CLL. The data were produced by immunoSEQ multiplex PCR, yet TCRdb's version contains in-frame clones alone and is incomplete. The data show roughly 180,000 clones, around 70% seen once. Material: PBMCs, obtained after 24 months of ibrutinib treatment. The source of these receptors is a human donor with chronic lymphocytic leukemia.

This chain connects TRBV2 to TRBJ2-3; D might be TRBD2 (5 bases). This CDR3 contains 15 residues. The V end was cut by 4 bases, the J end by 1 base, with 12 bases between. Germline CDR1 reads SNHLY; CDR2 reads FYNNEI. CDR3 coding DNA: TGTGCCAGCAGTGTTTCTAGCATCCGCACAGATACGCAGTATTTT. It codes for CASSVSSIRTDTQYF.

The genes are TRBV11-2 and TRBJ2-3; no clear D gene. CDR3 length equals 15 residues. CDR1 and CDR2 (germline): SGHAT, FQNNGV. Trimming removed 5 bases at V and 0 bases at J, with 12 bases between. The CDR3 coding sequence is TGTGCCAGCAGCCCGGCAGGCACTAGCACAGATACGCAGTATTTT. Its translation: CASSPAGTSTDTQYF.

The CDR3 spells CASSQTGVEQYF. The CDR3 DNA sequence: TGCGCCAGCAGCCAAACAGGGGTCGAGCAGTACTTC. This sequence joins TRBV4-3 and TRBJ2-7; 7 bases line up with TRBD1. The CDR3 covers 12 residues. After removal of 2 bases from V and 6 bases from J, the junction contained 1 base not matched to a gene. Germline assignment: CDR1 LGHNA and CDR2 YSLEER.

This chain uses TRBV29-1 with TRBJ1-1, with D tentatively TRBD1 (5 bases). The ends were cut back, 8 bases at V and 3 bases at J, with 10 bases in the middle. Germline CDR1 and CDR2: SQVTM and ANQGSEA. The CDR3 is 11 amino acids. The CDR3 DNA follows: TGCAGCACTGGGGGGTACACTGAAGCTTTCTTT. Encoded protein: CSTGGYTEAFF.

The CDR3 sequence is CASSTPGQSNEKLFF. For the CDR3, the DNA is TGTGCCAGCAGTACACCGGGACAGTCTAATGAAAAACTGTTTTTT. The rearrangement links TRBV28 to TRBJ1-4, with 7 bases that match TRBD1. The CDR3 is made up of 15 amino acids. The germline V gene encodes CDR1 MDHEN and CDR2 SYDVKM. Trimming removed 5 bases from V and 3 bases from J; junction bases left unmatched: 6.

This chain uses TRBV7-2 with TRBJ2-7, with TRBD1 as a possible D gene (6 bases). V dropped 0 bases and J dropped 0 bases, with 12 bases sitting between them. This CDR3 is built from 16 residues. Germline V lookup: CDR1 SGHTA, CDR2 FQGNSA. In DNA form, the CDR3 reads TGTGCCAGCAGCTTAGCGAGGACAGTGAGCTCCTACGAGCAGTACTTC. Protein product: CASSLARTVSSYEQYF. The full variable domain, its missing parts supplied by reference TRBV7-2 and TRBJ2-7, is GAGVSQSPSNKVTEKGKDVELRCDPISGHTALYWYRQSLGQGLEFLIYFQGNSAPDKSGLPSDRFSAERTGGSVSTLTIQRTQQEDSAVYLCASSLARTVSSYEQYFGPGTRLTVT.

This chain connects TRBV5-3 to TRBJ2-7; 8 nucleotides align to TRBD1. TRBV5-3 counts as an open reading frame of uncertain function. The CDR3 spans 14 residues. Losses at the gene ends were 8 bases for V and 1 base for J; bases not matched to a gene: 8. The DNA of the CDR3 is TGTGCCAGCAGCCTGGACAGGGCATCCTACGAGCAGTACTTC. Translation: CASSLDRASYEQYF.

The chain carries TRBV27 and TRBJ2-7; D uncertain. Germline assignment: CDR1 MNHEY and CDR2 SMNVEV (reference sequence). The germline V and J ends were trimmed by 3 bases and 1 base, with 7 bases remaining between them. This CDR3 contains 13 residues. In DNA, the CDR3 is TGTGCCAGCAGTTTCGCGAGGTCCTACGAGCAGTACTTC. It codes for CASSFARSYEQYF.

The V call is TRBV7-3, the J call TRBJ2-7, with D perhaps TRBD2 (6 bases). Trimming cost V 4 bases and J 5 bases, with 18 bases left between them. CDR1 is SGHTA, CDR2 FQGTGA, per germline. The CDR3 is 15 amino acids. In DNA, the CDR3 is TGTGCCAGCAGCTCCTTAGCGGCGAAAAGGGACGAGCAGTACTTC. It encodes CASSSLAAKRDEQYF. The complete variable domain, with remaining parts taken from reference TRBV7-3 and TRBJ2-7, reads GAGVSQTPSNKVTEKGKYVELRCDPISGHTALYWYRQSLGQGPEFLIYFQGTGAADDSGLPNDRFFAVRPEGSVSTLKIQRTERGDSAVYLCASSSLAAKRDEQYFGPGTRLTVT.

CDR3 sequence (DNA): TGTGCCAGGACAAGACCCGGGACCAGCTCCTACAATGAGCAGTTCTTC. Its translation: CARTRPGTSSYNEQFF. This rearrangement joins TRBV25-1 to TRBJ2-1; perhaps D is TRBD1 or TRBD2 (5 bases each). From germline, CDR1 is MGHDK and CDR2 SYGVNS. This CDR3 region has 16 residues. Trimming took off 9 bases at V and 0 bases at J, with 18 bases between the two ends.

In this sample, this clone turned up a few times. This chain links TRBV5-1 with TRBJ2-7; 14 positions match TRBD2. The ends lost 0 bases at V and 0 bases at J; junction bases unmatched: 2. The CDR3 has 17 residues. Germline loops: CDR1 SGHRS, CDR2 YFSETQ. DNA of the CDR3: TGCGCCAGCAGCTTGGGGACTAGCGGGAGGAGCTCCTACGAGCAGTACTTC. This codes for CASSLGTSGRSSYEQYF.

The gene calls are TRBV7-5 and TRBJ1-1; the listed D gene, TRBD1, was not tested against the DNA. TRBV7-5 is listed as a pseudogene. The CDR3 consists of 16 residues. CDR3 in amino acids: CASSIHDRGARTEAFF. The CDR3 bases are TGTGCCAGCAGCATCCATGACAGGGGAGCTAGGACTGAAGCTTTCTTT.

This clone has only one observation. The gene calls are TRBV5-4 and TRBJ2-7; D call uncertain. Trimming left V 0 bases short and J 7 bases short, with 14 bases between. Germline CDR1 and CDR2: SGHNT and YYREEE (reference sequence). This CDR3 comprises 14 residues. CDR3 sequence: CASSLEDPSLEQYF. DNA for the CDR3: TGTGCCAGCAGCTTGGAGGACCCGAGTCTAGAGCAGTACTTC.

This chain uses TRBV5-1 with TRBJ2-7; the D is unclear. In germline, CDR1 is SGHRS, CDR2 YFSETQ. The CDR3 is 13 amino acids. Trimming pared 5 bases from V and 5 bases from J, leaving 14 bases between. The CDR3: CASSSSDGNEQYF. CDR3 bases: TGCGCCAGCAGTTCATCAGACGGCAACGAGCAGTACTTC.

This clone was recorded a few times. V and J are TRBV2 and TRBJ2-2; D uncertain. The V end was cut by 6 bases, the J end by 4 bases, with 3 bases between. The length of the CDR3 is 11 residues. Germline V CDR1 and CDR2: SNHLY, FYNNEI. Here the CDR3 DNA reads TGTGCCAGCAGAAGCACCGGGGAGCTGTTTTTT. The encoded protein is CASRSTGELFF. Full variable domain (remainder filled in from reference TRBV2 and TRBJ2-2): EPEVTQTPSHQVTQMGQEVILRCVPISNHLYFYWYRQILGQKVEFLVSFYNNEISEKSEIFDDQFSVERPDGSNFTLKIRSTKLEDSAMYFCASRSTGELFFGEGSRLTVL.

This clone was seen only a few times. The gene calls are TRBV7-6 and TRBJ2-3, with a weak D call TRBD2 (7 bases). Germline loops: CDR1 SGHVS, CDR2 FNYEAQ. The CDR3 totals 15 residues. Between the trimmed V and J ends, which lost 5 bases and 4 bases, there was a span of 16 bases. CDR3 loop: CASSTEGGSADTQYF. Written as DNA, the CDR3 is TGTGCCAGCAGCACCGAGGGGGGGAGCGCAGATACGCAGTATTTT.

This chain connects TRBV7-2 to TRBJ2-7, with TRBD1 as a possible D gene (6 bases). CDR1 is SGHTA, CDR2 FQGNSA, per germline. With 1 base removed from V and 4 bases from J, the gap between germline ends came to 11 bases. The CDR3 is 14 amino acids. The CDR3 sequence: CASSLDRARYEQYF. In DNA form, the CDR3 reads TGTGCCAGCAGCTTAGACAGGGCGAGGTACGAGCAGTACTTC.

This clone turned up a few times. V usage is TRBV4-1 and J usage is TRBJ2-7, with D possibly TRBD1 on 5 matching bases. The V gene lost 0 bases and the J gene lost 9 bases, with 18 bases spanning the gap. CDR1 and CDR2 (germline): MGHRA, YSYEKL. The CDR3 consists of 15 residues. Here the CDR3 DNA reads TGCGCCAGCAGCCAAGAGCACAGGTCGATTCGGTCGCAGTACTTC. This sequence encodes CASSQEHRSIRSQYF.

The V call is TRBV4-1, the J call TRBJ1-2; D not certain. Trimming removed 0 bases at V and 8 bases at J, with 13 bases between. From germline, CDR1 is MGHRA and CDR2 YSYEKL. There are 14 residues in the CDR3. As DNA, the CDR3 is TGCGCCAGCAGCCAAGATCCCACAAACGGGGGCTACACCTTC. This gives the protein CASSQDPTNGGYTF.

This clone was seen a single time. The V call is TRBV4-2, the J call TRBJ2-7; D possibly corresponds to TRBD1 (6 bases). Trimming shortened V by 5 bases and J by 0 bases, and 20 bases separated the two germline ends. From germline, CDR1 is LGHNA and CDR2 YNFKEQ. CDR3 length: 17 amino acids. This CDR3 is CASSSRDGTPSSYEQYF. CDR3 DNA sequence: TGTGCCAGCAGCTCCAGAGACGGGACACCGAGCTCCTACGAGCAGTACTTC.

V usage is TRBV7-9 and J usage is TRBJ1-2; the match to TRBD1 covers 9 bases. In germline, CDR1 is SEHNR, CDR2 FQNEAQ (reference sequence). The CDR3 loop spans 14 amino acids. Trimming took 8 bases from V and 6 from J; bases not matched to a gene: 10. The chain's CDR3 is CASGTGTGTNGYTF. The CDR3, as DNA: TGTGCCAGCGGTACCGGGACAGGGACGAATGGCTACACCTTC.

This clone was picked up one time. The gene calls are TRBV11-2 and TRBJ2-5; TRBD1 is a possible D gene (5 bases). This CDR3 has 16 residues. With 6 bases removed from V and 1 base from J, the gap between germline ends came to 18 bases. The germline V gene encodes CDR1 SGHAT and CDR2 FQNNGV. CDR3: CASSLEQVGPQETQYF. CDR3 nucleotides: TGTGCCAGCAGTCTTGAACAGGTGGGGCCCCAAGAGACCCAGTACTTC.

V and J are TRBV4-3 and TRBJ1-3; D is undetermined. The V end was cut by 0 bases, the J end by 6 bases, with 9 bases between. The CDR3 totals 14 residues. The germline CDR1 and CDR2 sequences are LGHNA and YSLEER. CDR3 residues: CASSQDRTLNTIYF. DNA of the CDR3: TGCGCCAGCAGCCAAGACCGAACTCTAAACACCATATATTTT.

This chain uses TRBV28 with TRBJ2-7; TRBD2 matches at 11 bases. Unmatched junction bases numbered 7, after V lost 5 bases and J lost 4 bases. The CDR3 runs to 15 residues. Germline V gene sequence: CDR1 MDHEN, CDR2 SYDVKM. The CDR3 spells CASSITWTSGYEQYF. In DNA form, the CDR3 reads TGTGCCAGCAGTATCACTTGGACTAGCGGGTACGAGCAGTACTTC.